One sample yielded the 28 T cell receptor beta chains listed below, sequenced in a study of Graves' ophthalmopathy and Graves' hyperthyroidism. As the template, RNA transcripts were used to amplify TCR beta CDR3 regions. First-round RT-PCR relied on HTBI primers, and a second-round multiplex PCR came next. MiXCR, applied by TCRdb to the multiplex PCR reads, yields one record per CDR3 protein. The sample lists 500,000 to 700,000 distinct CDR3 sequences; under 45% were seen once. Sequenced sample: peripheral blood or thyroid tissue (not recorded which). Receptor source: an adult man with Graves' hyperthyroidism.

This clonotype has only one observation. The V call is TRBV7-8, the J call TRBJ2-6, with 8 bases lining up with TRBD1. This CDR3 comprises 17 residues. The germline V gene has CDR1 SGHVS and CDR2 FQNEAQ. V lost 5 bases, J lost 2 bases, and 8 bases stayed unmatched. The CDR3: CASSRDRRKPGANVLTF. The CDR3, as DNA: TGTGCCAGCAGCCGGGACAGGCGGAAACCTGGGGCCAACGTCCTGACTTTC.

This clonotype was found many times. At one of its ends the junction is not consistent with the germline gene, which may arise from a read error. The V and J genes are TRBV10-3 and TRBJ1-6, with D perhaps TRBD1 (6 bases). This CDR3 comprises 19 residues. Germline V lookup: CDR1 ENHRY, CDR2 SYGVKD. In DNA form, the CDR3 reads TGTGCCAGCAGTGAAAGGGGGGGAAAACTAAGCTCCTATAATTCACCCCTCCACTTT. Translated: CASSERGGKLSSYNSPLHF.

The chain has TRBV7-9 and TRBJ2-1; D remains ambiguous. Germline V gene sequence: CDR1 SEHNR, CDR2 FQNEAQ (reference sequence). V was pared by 2 bases and J by 15 bases, with 20 bases between. The CDR3 extends over 14 amino acids. The CDR3: CASSLIIGEQYRFF. Written as DNA, the CDR3 is TGTGCCAGCAGCTTAATTATTGGGGAACAGTACCGGTTCTTC.

This clonotype occurred many times. The rearrangement joins TRBV7-3 to TRBJ1-1; D unresolved. V was trimmed by 3 bases and J by 1 base, leaving 12 bases between them. Germline V gene lookup returns CDR1 SGHTA and CDR2 FQGTGA. This CDR3 is built from 15 residues. CDR3 DNA sequence: TGTGCCAGCAGCTTTCAGACTTTTGGGAACACTGAAGCTTTCTTT. It specifies CASSFQTFGNTEAFF.

This clonotype was counted at least ten times. The chain uses TRBV10-3 and TRBJ1-5, with D perhaps TRBD1 (5 bases). This CDR3 has 12 amino acids. V shed 5 bases and J shed 5 bases, with 7 bases lying between them. CDR1 and CDR2 from the germline V gene are ENHRY and SYGVKD. The CDR3 DNA reads as TGTGCCATCAGTAGGGGAGATCAGCCCCAGCATTTT. Translated: CAISRGDQPQHF.

This clonotype was seen a few times. The chain is built from TRBV9 and TRBJ2-2, with a tentative D call TRBD2 (6 bases). This CDR3 is 15 amino acids long. Germline CDR1 SGDLS, CDR2 YYNGEE. The V end lost 3 bases, the J end lost 4 bases, and 13 bases lay between the germline ends. The CDR3 reads CASSEEGFSTGELFF. In nucleotides, the CDR3 is TGTGCCAGCAGCGAGGAGGGTTTTAGCACCGGGGAGCTGTTTTTT.

This clonotype was seen at least ten times. The V call is TRBV7-8, the J call TRBJ2-7, with 8 nucleotides matching TRBD2. The CDR3 loop spans 18 amino acids. V dropped 3 bases and J dropped 3; count of bases not matched to a gene: 16. Germline V gives CDR1 SGHVS, CDR2 FQNEAQ. For the CDR3, the DNA is TGTGCCAGCAGCTTTAAGCAGATCGGGGGGGCAAGCCTCTACGAGCAGTACTTC. It encodes CASSFKQIGGASLYEQYF.

Comment on this clonotype: This may be a read error: a much more frequent sequence differs by one nucleotide. The V gene is TRBV5-4, the J gene TRBJ1-2; the match to TRBD1 covers 7 bases. The V segment lost 7 bases and the J segment 4 bases; nucleotides outside the gene matches: 13. The CDR3 is 15 amino acids. The V gene's germline CDR1 is SGHNT and CDR2 YYREEE (reference sequence). The CDR3 loop is CASGPETGILYGYTF. CDR3 DNA sequence: TGTGCCAGCGGCCCGGAGACAGGGATACTCTATGGCTACACCTTC.

This clonotype was picked up many times. The V gene is TRBV5-1, the J gene TRBJ1-1; the D is unclear. Germline CDR1 SGHRS, CDR2 YFSETQ. The ends were cut back, 0 bases at V and 10 bases at J, with 19 bases in the middle. The CDR3 extends over 15 amino acids. The CDR3 loop is CASSLAGSISGRAFF. CDR3 coding DNA: TGCGCCAGCAGCTTGGCCGGGAGCATATCGGGTCGAGCTTTCTTT.

The chain links TRBV29-1 to TRBJ2-2, with 7 bases matching TRBD2. Per germline, CDR1 SQVTM and CDR2 ANQGSEA. Trimming cost V 8 bases and J 7 bases; bases outside gene matches: 7. The CDR3 extends over 12 amino acids. The CDR3 protein is CSSGGGGGELFF. The CDR3, as DNA: TGCAGCTCCGGTGGGGGGGGCGGGGAGCTGTTTTTT.

A note on this clonotype: At one end, the junction sequence differs from germline, possibly due to a read error. The chain uses TRBV29-1 and TRBJ2-5, with TRBD1 matching 8 bases. This CDR3 has 15 residues. Germline-derived CDR1 and CDR2 are SQVTM and ANQGSEA. The CDR3 DNA sequence: TGTGCCAGCAGCGCAGGGGGCTGGGTGGTGGGGACCCAGTACTTC. It is translated as CASSAGGWVVGTQYF.

This clonotype has at least ten counts. The chain recombines TRBV29-1 with TRBJ1-2, with 11 bases aligning to TRBD1. CDR3 length: 15 residues. CDR1 SQVTM and CDR2 ANQGSEA come from the germline V gene. Germline trimming cut 5 bases from V and 5 bases from J; bases unmatched to any gene: 10. CDR3 protein: CSVWTGGAGFYGYTF. The CDR3 bases are TGCAGCGTTTGGACAGGGGGCGCCGGGTTTTATGGCTACACCTTC.

At least ten counts were recorded for this clonotype. The rearrangement uses TRBV13 and TRBJ1-1; D possibly corresponds to TRBD1 (5 bases). From germline, CDR1 is PRHDT and CDR2 FYEKMQ (reference sequence). Trimming left V 4 bases short and J 4 bases short, with 16 bases between. CDR3 size: 15 residues. The DNA for the CDR3 is TGTGCCAGCAGCTCCTTGCCCGGGGGAGTCACTGAAGCTTTCTTT. The encoded protein is CASSSLPGGVTEAFF.

The rearrangement links TRBV15 to TRBJ2-5; TRBD2 might be the D (6 bases). Germline-derived CDR1 and CDR2 are LNHNV and YYDKDF (reference sequence). The CDR3 contains 14 residues. With 3 bases removed from V and 5 bases from J, the gap between germline ends came to 13 bases. For the CDR3, the DNA is TGTGCCACCAGCAGGGGAGGTGAAGTGGAGACCCAGTACTTC. Translation: CATSRGGEVETQYF.

This clonotype was detected only a few times. The chain links TRBV5-1 to TRBJ2-2, with D perhaps matching TRBD1 or TRBD2 (8 bases each). The CDR3 totals 17 residues. Trimming pared 1 base from V and 7 bases from J, leaving 20 bases between. Germline V lookup: CDR1 SGHRS, CDR2 YFSETQ. CDR3 sequence reads: CASSLSSGTGLGGELFF. As DNA, the CDR3 is TGCGCCAGCAGCTTGAGTAGCGGGACAGGATTGGGCGGGGAGCTGTTTTTT.

The chain is built from TRBV7-9 and TRBJ1-2, with D possibly TRBD1 on 6 matching bases. This CDR3 contains 16 residues. From germline, CDR1 is SEHNR and CDR2 FQNEAQ (reference sequence). V lost 5 bases, J lost 4 bases, and 20 bases lay in between. DNA of the CDR3: TGTGCCAGCAGCGTTGACGGTCCGGACAGCCTCTATGGCTACACCTTC. Translated, it gives CASSVDGPDSLYGYTF.

The table lists this clonotype with many counts. The chain couples TRBV5-1 to TRBJ1-1, with TRBD1 as a possible D gene (5 bases). The CDR3 has 13 residues. Germline V gene data show CDR1 as SGHRS and CDR2 as YFSETQ. V was cut by 4 bases and J by 4 bases, with 11 bases left in between. The DNA of the CDR3 is TGCGCCAGCAGCCCCAGGGTGAGCACTGAAGCTTTCTTT. This translates into CASSPRVSTEAFF.

The chain is built from TRBV4-2 and TRBJ2-5; 13 nucleotides line up with TRBD2. This CDR3 has 15 residues. The J segment lost 3 bases and the V segment lost 8 bases, leaving 6 bases of the junction unmatched. The germline V gene has CDR1 LGHNA and CDR2 YNFKEQ. DNA of the CDR3: TGTGCCAGCGGGGGACTAGCGGGAACCAAAGAGACCCAGTACTTC. Translating gives CASGGLAGTKETQYF.

The chain combines TRBV7-9 with TRBJ2-7, with D possibly being TRBD1 (6 bases). The CDR3 length is 16 residues. Trimming shortened V by 5 bases and J by 4 bases, and 21 bases separated the two germline ends. Germline CDR1 SEHNR, CDR2 FQNEAQ (reference sequence). The CDR3 coding sequence is TGTGCCAGCAGCACAGGGTTGAGTGGGATGGGATACGAGCAGTACTTC. Protein: CASSTGLSGMGYEQYF. The full variable domain, its missing parts supplied by reference TRBV7-9 and TRBJ2-7, is DTGVSQNPRHKITKRGQNVTFRCDPISEHNRLYWYRQTLGQGPEFLTYFQNEAQLEKSRLLSDRFSAERPKGSFSTLEIQRTEQGDSAMYLCASSTGLSGMGYEQYFGPGTRLTVT.

Of note for this clonotype: This could be a read error, since a much larger clone is one nucleotide away. The CDR3 DNA follows: TGTGCCAGCAGCGTAGTGAGGGACACCAACTACGAGCAGTACTTC. Protein: CASSVVRDTNYEQYF. The rearrangement links TRBV9 to TRBJ2-7, with a possible D match to TRBD1 (6 bases). V shed 0 bases and J shed 3 bases, with 13 bases lying between them. The CDR3 runs to 15 residues. The germline V gene has CDR1 SGDLS and CDR2 YYNGEE.

This chain uses TRBV24-1 with TRBJ2-1; 7 bases map to TRBD1. Germline CDR1 reads KGHDR; CDR2 reads SFDVKD. This CDR3 contains 16 residues. Germline trimming cut 5 bases from V and 4 bases from J; bases unmatched to any gene: 10. The CDR3 region has the DNA TGTGCCACCAGTGGAGCCCCCGGGACAGCTTACAATGAGCAGTTCTTC. It codes for CATSGAPGTAYNEQFF.

The chain links TRBV7-8 to TRBJ2-5; 11 bases align to TRBD1. With 6 bases clipped from V and 3 bases from J, the junction kept 3 bases outside the gene matches. The CDR3 is 14 amino acids. In germline, CDR1 is SGHVS, CDR2 FQNEAQ. CDR3 amino acids: CASREGQGEETQYF. The CDR3 bases are TGTGCCAGCAGAGAGGGACAGGGGGAAGAGACCCAGTACTTC.

This clonotype was recorded a few times. The V and J genes are TRBV19 and TRBJ2-3, with a possible D match to TRBD1 (5 bases). The CDR3 totals 15 residues. Trimming left V 3 bases short and J 0 bases short, with 10 bases between. Germline-derived CDR1 and CDR2 are LNHDA and SQIVND (reference sequence). CDR3 sequence (DNA): TGTGCCAGTAGTATCAATGACAGAAGCACAGATACGCAGTATTTT. It specifies CASSINDRSTDTQYF.

This chain joins TRBV7-2 and TRBJ2-3; 10 nucleotides align to TRBD2. The CDR3 length is 16 residues. The germline gives CDR1 SGHTA, CDR2 FQGNSA. The V and J ends lost 2 bases and 0 bases, in that order; junction bases with no gene match: 2. CDR3 coding DNA: TGTGCCAGCAGCTTAAGCGGGAGGGCAAGCACAGATACGCAGTATTTT. Amino acid sequence: CASSLSGRASTDTQYF. Together with reference TRBV7-2 and TRBJ2-3, the CDR3 gives the full variable domain: GAGVSQSPSNKVTEKGKDVELRCDPISGHTALYWYRQSLGQGLEFLIYFQGNSAPDKSGLPSDRFSAERTGGSVSTLTIQRTQQEDSAVYLCASSLSGRASTDTQYFGPGTRLTVL.

This clonotype was found a few times. The CDR3 coding sequence is TGTGCCTGGAGTGGACAGAACACTGAAGCTTTCTTT. It specifies CAWSGQNTEAFF. The V gene is TRBV30, the J gene TRBJ1-1; no clear D gene. V lost 1 base to trimming and J lost 1 base, with 4 bases between them. Germline CDR1 reads GTSNPN; CDR2 reads SVGIG (reference sequence). The CDR3 length is 12 residues.

This clonotype was seen a few times. The V and J genes are TRBV7-2 and TRBJ2-7; D is possibly TRBD1 (6 bases). Trimming shortened V by 5 bases and J by 11 bases, and 22 bases separated the two germline ends. The CDR3 spans 14 residues. CDR1 SGHTA and CDR2 FQGNSA come from the germline V gene. This chain's CDR3 is CASSLGATGPRKYF. The CDR3 DNA reads as TGTGCCAGCAGCCTGGGGGCTACAGGGCCCAGGAAGTACTTC.

This clonotype has at least ten counts. The V call is TRBV20-1, the J call TRBJ1-4, with D unresolved. Trimming pared 1 base from V and 10 bases from J, leaving 16 bases between. The germline V gene encodes CDR1 DFQATT and CDR2 SNEGSKA (reference sequence). This CDR3 contains 14 residues. The DNA of the CDR3 is TGCAGTGCTAGAGGGATTTCCCTTGAAGGAAAACTGTTTTTT. Translation gives CSARGISLEGKLFF.

Here the CDR3 reads CASSYGAGLTTEAFF. The DNA for the CDR3 is TGTGCCAGCAGTTACGGTGCAGGGCTGACAACTGAAGCTTTCTTT. The chain uses TRBV12-3 or TRBV12-4 and TRBJ1-1; tentative D call: TRBD1 (5 bases). V gave up 4 bases and J gave up 5 bases, with 17 bases separating them. CDR3 size: 15 residues.